This T cell receptor beta chain was documented in a study of T cells in Graves' hyperthyroidism and ophthalmopathy. This CDR3 region has 13 residues. V lost 8 bases to trimming and J lost 0 bases, with 11 bases between them. CDR1 SNHLY and CDR2 FYNNEI come from the germline V gene. RNA transcripts served as the template for amplifying TCR beta CDR3 regions. The primer set for the first-round RT-PCR of the TCR CDR3 was HTBI. TCRdb redid the calling of the multiplex PCR reads with MiXCR, one entry per CDR3 protein. The table records some 360,000 distinct CDR3 sequences, about 15% of them present only once. Study-wide results and caveats: Blood also held most thyroid clonotypes expanded beyond 0.001. In validation, the model predicted ophthalmopathy. These predictions came a median roughly 6.5 months before onset.

This clonotype has a count of ten or more. Its antigen remains unidentified. Sequences were obtained from blood. The sequence came from a woman in her sixties or seventies with Graves' hyperthyroidism. This sequence joins TRBV2 and TRBJ2-7; possible D gene TRBD2, 5 bases. The CDR3 bases are TGTGCCAGCGGGGATAGCGACTCCTACGAGCAGTACTTC. Translated, it gives CASGDSDSYEQYF.